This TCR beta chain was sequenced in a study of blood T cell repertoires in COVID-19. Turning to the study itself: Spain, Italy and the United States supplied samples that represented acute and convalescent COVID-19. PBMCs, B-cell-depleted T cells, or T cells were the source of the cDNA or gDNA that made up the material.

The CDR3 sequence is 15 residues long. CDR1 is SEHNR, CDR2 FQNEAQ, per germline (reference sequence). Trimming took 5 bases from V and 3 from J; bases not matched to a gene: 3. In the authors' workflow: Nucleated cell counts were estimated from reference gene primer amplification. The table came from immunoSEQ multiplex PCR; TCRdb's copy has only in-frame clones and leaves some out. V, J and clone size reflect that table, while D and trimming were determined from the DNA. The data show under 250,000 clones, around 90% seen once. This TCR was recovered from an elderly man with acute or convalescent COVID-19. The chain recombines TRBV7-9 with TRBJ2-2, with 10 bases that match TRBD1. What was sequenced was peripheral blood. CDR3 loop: CASSRQGADTGELFF. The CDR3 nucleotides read TGTGCCAGCAGCCGACAGGGGGCCGACACCGGGGAGCTGTTTTTT.